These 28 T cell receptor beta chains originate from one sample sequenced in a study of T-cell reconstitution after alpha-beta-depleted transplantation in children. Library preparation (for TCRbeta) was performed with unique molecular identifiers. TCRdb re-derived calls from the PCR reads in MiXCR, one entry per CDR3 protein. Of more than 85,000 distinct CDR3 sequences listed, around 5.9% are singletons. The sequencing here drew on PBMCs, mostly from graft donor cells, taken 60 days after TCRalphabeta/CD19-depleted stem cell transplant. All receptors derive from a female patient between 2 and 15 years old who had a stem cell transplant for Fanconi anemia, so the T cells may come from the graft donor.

Here the CDR3 reads CASRDRNTEAFF. As DNA, the CDR3 is TGTGCCAGCAGGGACAGGAACACTGAAGCTTTCTTT. The J gene is TRBJ1-1, the V gene TRBV12-3 or TRBV12-4; D is perhaps TRBD1 (6 bases). CDR3 size: 12 residues. V was trimmed by 6 bases and J by 1 base, leaving 6 bases between them.

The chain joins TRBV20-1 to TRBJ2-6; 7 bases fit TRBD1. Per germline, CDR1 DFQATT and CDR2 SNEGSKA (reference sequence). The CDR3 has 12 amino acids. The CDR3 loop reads CMGTDGANVLTF. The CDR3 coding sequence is TGCATGGGGACAGATGGGGCCAACGTCCTGACTTTC.

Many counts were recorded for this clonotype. CDR3 loop: CASSQDLSGEKLFF. The CDR3 DNA reads TGTGCCAGCAGCCAAGATCTCTCCGGTGAAAAACTGTTTTTT. This chain connects TRBV3-1 to TRBJ1-4, with D uncertain. V shed 0 bases and J shed 7 bases, with 9 bases lying between them. Germline V gene data show CDR1 as LGHDT and CDR2 as YNNKEL (reference sequence). This CDR3 comprises 14 residues.

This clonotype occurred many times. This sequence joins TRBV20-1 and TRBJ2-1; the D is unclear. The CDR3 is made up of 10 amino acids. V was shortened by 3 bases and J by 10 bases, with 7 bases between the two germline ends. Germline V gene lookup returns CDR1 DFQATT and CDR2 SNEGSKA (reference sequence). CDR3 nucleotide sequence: TGCAGTGCTAGTTCGCCCGAGCAGTTCTTC. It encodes CSASSPEQFF.

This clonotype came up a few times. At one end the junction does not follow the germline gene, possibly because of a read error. DNA for the CDR3: TGTGCCAGCAGCCCGGGACTAGCGGGGGGGCCAAATCTCTTC. It encodes CASSPGLAGGPNLF. This rearrangement joins TRBV9 to TRBJ2-1; 16 nucleotides agree with TRBD2. The V gene's germline CDR1 is SGDLS and CDR2 YYNGEE. The CDR3 consists of 14 residues.

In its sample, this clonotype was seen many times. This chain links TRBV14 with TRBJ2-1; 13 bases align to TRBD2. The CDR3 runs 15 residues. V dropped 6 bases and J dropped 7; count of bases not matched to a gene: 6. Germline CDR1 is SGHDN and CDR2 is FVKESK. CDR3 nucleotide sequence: TGTGCCAGCAGGAAACTAGCGGGAGGGCCTAATGAGCAGTTCTTC. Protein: CASRKLAGGPNEQFF.

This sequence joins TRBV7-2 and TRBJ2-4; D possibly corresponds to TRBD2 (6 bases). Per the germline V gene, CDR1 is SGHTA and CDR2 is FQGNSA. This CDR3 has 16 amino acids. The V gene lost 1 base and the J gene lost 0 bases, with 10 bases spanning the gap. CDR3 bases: TGTGCCAGCAGCTTAGGCTGGCGGGGAGCCAAAAACATTCAGTACTTC. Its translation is CASSLGWRGAKNIQYF.

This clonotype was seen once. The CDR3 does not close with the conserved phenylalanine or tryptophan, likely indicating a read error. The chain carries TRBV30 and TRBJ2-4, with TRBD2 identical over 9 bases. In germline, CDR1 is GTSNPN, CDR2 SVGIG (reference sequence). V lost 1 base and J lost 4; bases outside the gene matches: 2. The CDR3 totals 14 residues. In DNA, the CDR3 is TGTGCCTGGAGTGCTAGCGGGGAAAAAAACATTCAGTACTAC. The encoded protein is CAWSASGEKNIQYY.

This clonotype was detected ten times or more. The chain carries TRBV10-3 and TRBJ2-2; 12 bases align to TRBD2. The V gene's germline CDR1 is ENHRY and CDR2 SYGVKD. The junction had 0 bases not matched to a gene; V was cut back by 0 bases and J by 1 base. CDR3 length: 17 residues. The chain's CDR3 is CAISESTSGGNTGELFF. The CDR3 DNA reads TGTGCCATCAGTGAGTCGACTAGCGGGGGGAACACCGGGGAGCTGTTTTTT.

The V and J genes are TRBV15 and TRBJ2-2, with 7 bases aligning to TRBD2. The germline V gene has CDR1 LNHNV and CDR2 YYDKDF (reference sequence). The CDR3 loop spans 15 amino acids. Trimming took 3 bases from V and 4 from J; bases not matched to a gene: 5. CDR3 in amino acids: CATSRRDYLTGELFF. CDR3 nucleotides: TGTGCCACCAGCAGGCGGGACTACCTCACCGGGGAGCTGTTTTTT.

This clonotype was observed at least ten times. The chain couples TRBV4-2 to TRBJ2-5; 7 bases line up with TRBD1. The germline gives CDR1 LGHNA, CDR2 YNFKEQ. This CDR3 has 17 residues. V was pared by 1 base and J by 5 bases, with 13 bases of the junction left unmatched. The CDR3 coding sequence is TGTGCCAGCAGCCAAGGATTGGGAGACAGGGAGAGGGAGACCCAGTACTTC. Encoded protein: CASSQGLGDRERETQYF.

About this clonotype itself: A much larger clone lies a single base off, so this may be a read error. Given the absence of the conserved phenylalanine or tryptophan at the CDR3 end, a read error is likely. This CDR3 reads CATCFVGPDTQYI. The DNA of the CDR3 is TGTGCCACCTGTTTCGTTGGCCCAGATACGCAGTATATT. The V gene is TRBV6-4, the J gene TRBJ2-3; D is uncertain. Germline V lookup: CDR1 MRHNA, CDR2 SNTAGT. V lost 10 bases, J lost 4 bases, and 15 bases lay in between. The CDR3 runs to 13 residues.

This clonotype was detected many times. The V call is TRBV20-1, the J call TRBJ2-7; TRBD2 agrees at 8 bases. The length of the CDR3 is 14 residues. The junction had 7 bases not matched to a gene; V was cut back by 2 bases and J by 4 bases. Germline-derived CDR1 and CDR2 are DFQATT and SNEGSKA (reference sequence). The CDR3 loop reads CSARQSGSLYEQYF. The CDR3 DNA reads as TGCAGTGCTAGACAGAGCGGGAGTTTGTACGAGCAGTACTTC.

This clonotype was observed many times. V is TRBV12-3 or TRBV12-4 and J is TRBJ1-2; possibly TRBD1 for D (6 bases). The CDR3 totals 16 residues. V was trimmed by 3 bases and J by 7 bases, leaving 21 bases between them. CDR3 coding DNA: TGTGCCAGCAGTTTCCGGTCTGGTGTCCTAGGGGGTGGCTACACCTTC. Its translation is CASSFRSGVLGGGYTF.

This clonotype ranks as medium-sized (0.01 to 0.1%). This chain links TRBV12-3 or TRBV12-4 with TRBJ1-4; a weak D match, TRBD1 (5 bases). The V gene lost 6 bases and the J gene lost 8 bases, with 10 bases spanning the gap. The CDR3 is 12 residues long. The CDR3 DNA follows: TGTGCCAGCAGCCCGGGGCGAGAAAAACTGTTTTTT. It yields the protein CASSPGREKLFF.

CDR3 in amino acids: CASATRYEQYF. CDR3 nucleotide sequence: TGTGCCAGCGCCACTCGCTACGAGCAGTACTTC. The J gene is TRBJ2-7, the V gene TRBV18; D is unclear. V was pared by 8 bases and J by 3 bases, with 8 bases between. From germline, CDR1 is KGHSH and CDR2 LQKENI. This CDR3 region has 11 residues.

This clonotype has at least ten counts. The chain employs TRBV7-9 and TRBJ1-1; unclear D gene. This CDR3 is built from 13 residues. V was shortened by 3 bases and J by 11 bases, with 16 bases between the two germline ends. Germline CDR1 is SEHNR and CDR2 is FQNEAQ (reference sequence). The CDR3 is CASSFFLASEAFF. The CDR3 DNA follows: TGTGCCAGCAGCTTTTTCCTCGCATCCGAGGCTTTCTTT.

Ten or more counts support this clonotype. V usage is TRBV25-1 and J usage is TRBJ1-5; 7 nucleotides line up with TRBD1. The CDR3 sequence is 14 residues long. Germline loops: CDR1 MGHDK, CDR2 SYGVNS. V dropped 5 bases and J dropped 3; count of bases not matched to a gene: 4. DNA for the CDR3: TGTGCCAGCAGTAAGACAGGGCACAATCAGCCCCAGCATTTT. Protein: CASSKTGHNQPQHF.

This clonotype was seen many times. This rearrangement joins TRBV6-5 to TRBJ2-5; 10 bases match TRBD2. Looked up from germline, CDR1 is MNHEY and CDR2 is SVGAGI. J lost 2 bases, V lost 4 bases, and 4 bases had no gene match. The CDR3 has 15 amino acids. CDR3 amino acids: CASSSLAGVQETQYF. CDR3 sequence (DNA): TGTGCCAGCAGTTCCCTAGCGGGGGTACAAGAGACCCAGTACTTC.

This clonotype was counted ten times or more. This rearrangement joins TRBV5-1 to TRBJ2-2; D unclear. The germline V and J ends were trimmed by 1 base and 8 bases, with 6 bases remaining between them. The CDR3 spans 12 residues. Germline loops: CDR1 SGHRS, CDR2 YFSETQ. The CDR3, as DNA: TGCGCCAGCAGCTTGACGCCGGGGGAGCTGTTTTTT. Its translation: CASSLTPGELFF.

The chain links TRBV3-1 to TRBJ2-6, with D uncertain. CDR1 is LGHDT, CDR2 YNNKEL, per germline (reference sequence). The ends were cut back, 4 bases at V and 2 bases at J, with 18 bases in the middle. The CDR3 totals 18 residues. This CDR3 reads CASSRAPGLLAGANVLTF. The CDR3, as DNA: TGTGCCAGCAGCCGGGCACCGGGCCTTCTTGCTGGGGCCAACGTCCTGACTTTC.

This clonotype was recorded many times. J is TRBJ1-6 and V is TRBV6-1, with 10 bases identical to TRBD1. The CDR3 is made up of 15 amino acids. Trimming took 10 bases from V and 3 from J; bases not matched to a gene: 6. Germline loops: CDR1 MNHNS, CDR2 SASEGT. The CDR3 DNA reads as TGTGCCACCAAGACAGGGGGCGGCTATAATTCACCCCTCCACTTT. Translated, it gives CATKTGGGYNSPLHF.

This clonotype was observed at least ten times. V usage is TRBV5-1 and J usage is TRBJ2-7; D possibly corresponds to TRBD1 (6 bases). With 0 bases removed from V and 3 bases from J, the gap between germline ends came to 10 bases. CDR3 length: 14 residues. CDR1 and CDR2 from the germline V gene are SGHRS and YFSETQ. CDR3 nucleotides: TGCGCCAGCAGCTTGGTGGGGGCCCACTACGAGCAGTACTTC. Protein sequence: CASSLVGAHYEQYF.

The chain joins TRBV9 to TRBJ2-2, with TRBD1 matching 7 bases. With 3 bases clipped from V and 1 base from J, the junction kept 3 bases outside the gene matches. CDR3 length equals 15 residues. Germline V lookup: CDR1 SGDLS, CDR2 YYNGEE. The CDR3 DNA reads TGTGCCAGCAGCGCGGGACAGCGGAACACCGGGGAGCTGTTTTTT. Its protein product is CASSAGQRNTGELFF.

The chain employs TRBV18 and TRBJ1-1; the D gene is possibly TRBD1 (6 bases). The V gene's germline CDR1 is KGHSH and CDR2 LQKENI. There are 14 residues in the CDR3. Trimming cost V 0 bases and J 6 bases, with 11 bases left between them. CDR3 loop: CASSPPPRGAEAFF. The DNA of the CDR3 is TGTGCCAGCTCACCACCACCGAGGGGGGCTGAAGCTTTCTTT.

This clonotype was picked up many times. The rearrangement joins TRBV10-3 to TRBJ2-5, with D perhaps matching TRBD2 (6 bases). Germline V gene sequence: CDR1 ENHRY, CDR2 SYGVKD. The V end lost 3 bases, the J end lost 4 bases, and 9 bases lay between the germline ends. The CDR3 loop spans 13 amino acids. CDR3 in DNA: TGTGCCATCAGTGACTGGGACTTAGAGACCCAGTACTTC. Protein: CAISDWDLETQYF.

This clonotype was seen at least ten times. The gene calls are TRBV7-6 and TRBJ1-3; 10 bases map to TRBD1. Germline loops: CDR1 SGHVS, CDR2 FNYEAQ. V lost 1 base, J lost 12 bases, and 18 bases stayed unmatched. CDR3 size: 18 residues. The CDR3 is CASSLGRNTRDRGPYIYF. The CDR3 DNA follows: TGTGCCAGCAGCTTAGGACGGAATACCCGGGACAGGGGTCCATACATATATTTT.

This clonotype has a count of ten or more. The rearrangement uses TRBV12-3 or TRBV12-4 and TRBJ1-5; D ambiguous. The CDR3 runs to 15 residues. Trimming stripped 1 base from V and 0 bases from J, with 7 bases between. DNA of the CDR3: TGTGCCAGCAGTTTAGGCCCCTATAGCAATCAGCCCCAGCATTTT. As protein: CASSLGPYSNQPQHF.